This T cell receptor beta chain was captured in a study of T cell responses to AZD1222 COVID-19 vaccine. This CDR3 is built from 15 residues. J was trimmed by 5 bases and V by 2 bases; bases with no gene match: 4. Germline V CDR1 and CDR2: KGHSH, LQKENI. The table came from immunoSEQ multiplex PCR; TCRdb's copy has only in-frame clones and leaves some out. The profile shows around 94,000 clones, over 75% of them singletons. The sequencing here drew on peripheral blood, taken on day 0 of AZD1222 vaccination. The sequence came from an adult in good health. This chain joins TRBV18 and TRBJ2-4; 9 positions agree with TRBD1. CDR3 in DNA: TGTGCCAGCTCACCAGGGACAGGGAGGGAAAACATTCAGTACTTC. Amino acids: CASSPGTGRENIQYF.